A single sample gave rise to the 30 T cell receptor beta chains below, sequenced in a study of glioma-infiltrating T cells. TCR alpha and beta CDR3 regions were amplified from RNA using iRepertoire nested multiplex PCR. MiXCR, run by TCRdb on the multiplex PCR reads, gives a single entry per CDR3 protein. The profile shows approximately 89,000 distinct CDR3 sequences, around 23% of them singletons. Sample: glioma tissue, nonneoplastic brain tissue, or PBMCs (not recorded which). The origin of the receptors is a human donor with low-grade glioma or glioblastoma, undergoing nonglioma brain surgery, or in good health (not recorded which).

This clonotype appeared many times. The chain links TRBV7-9 to TRBJ2-7; 11 nucleotides line up with TRBD2. V trimming: 5 bases; J trimming: 3 bases; junction bases outside the gene matches: 9. CDR3 length: 16 residues. Germline values: CDR1 SEHNR, CDR2 FQNEAQ (reference sequence). CDR3 amino acids: CASSVGLAGSNYEQYF. CDR3 DNA sequence: TGTGCCAGCAGCGTAGGACTAGCGGGTTCGAACTACGAGCAGTACTTC. The full variable domain, with the rest looked up from reference TRBV7-9 and TRBJ2-7, is DTGVSQNPRHKITKRGQNVTFRCDPISEHNRLYWYRQTLGQGPEFLTYFQNEAQLEKSRLLSDRFSAERPKGSFSTLEIQRTEQGDSAMYLCASSVGLAGSNYEQYFGPGTRLTVT.

This clonotype showed up many times. This chain links TRBV27 with TRBJ2-1; the D gene is possibly TRBD2 (6 bases). The CDR3 length is 13 residues. V was pared by 5 bases and J by 6 bases, with 11 bases between. The germline CDR1 and CDR2 sequences are MNHEY and SMNVEV (reference sequence). CDR3 amino acids: CASSLASANEQFF. DNA of the CDR3: TGTGCCAGCAGTCTGGCTAGCGCCAATGAGCAGTTCTTC.

The CDR3 sequence: CASSFSGISYNEQFF. The CDR3 DNA reads as TGTGCCAGCAGTTTTAGCGGAATATCCTACAATGAGCAGTTCTTC. The J gene is TRBJ2-1, the V gene TRBV7-8, with D possibly being TRBD2 (6 bases). This CDR3 contains 15 residues. Deletions cut 6 bases from V and 1 base from J, with 13 bases between. Germline CDR1 reads SGHVS; CDR2 reads FQNEAQ.

Of note for this clonotype: One base away lies a much larger clone, so this may be a sequencing read error. V and J are TRBV6-1 and TRBJ2-7, with TRBD1 matching over 12 bases. Germline CDR1 MNHNS, CDR2 SASEGT. This CDR3 is built from 17 residues. Trimming cost V 6 bases and J 0 bases; bases outside gene matches: 9. The CDR3: CASRAGTGGLNSYEQYF. The CDR3 coding sequence is TGTGCCAGCAGAGCCGGGACAGGGGGCCTTAACTCCTACGAGCAGTACTTC.

J is TRBJ2-1 and V is TRBV29-1, with D perhaps TRBD1 (5 bases). There are 13 residues in the CDR3. Between the trimmed V and J ends, which lost 4 bases and 4 bases, there was a span of 11 bases. Germline CDR1 and CDR2: SQVTM and ANQGSEA. CDR3 amino acids: CSVVWGNYNEQFF. The CDR3 DNA reads as TGCAGCGTTGTGTGGGGCAATTACAATGAGCAGTTCTTC.

The chain has TRBV7-9 and TRBJ2-3, with 10 nucleotides matching TRBD2. The germline gives CDR1 SEHNR, CDR2 FQNEAQ (reference sequence). The CDR3 totals 16 residues. J lost 1 base, V lost 6 bases, and 7 bases had no gene match. The CDR3 loop is CASRNIAGGRTDTQYF. The CDR3 nucleotides are TGTGCCAGCAGAAACATAGCGGGGGGACGCACAGATACGCAGTATTTT.

This clonotype has at least ten counts. The J gene is TRBJ2-4, the V gene TRBV3-1; D gene unclear. V gave up 4 bases and J gave up 0 bases, with 10 bases separating them. Germline V gene data show CDR1 as LGHDT and CDR2 as YNNKEL (reference sequence). This CDR3 contains 15 residues. CDR3 amino acids: CASSPTHLAKNIQYF. CDR3 in DNA: TGTGCCAGCAGCCCGACTCATTTAGCCAAAAACATTCAGTACTTC.

This clonotype was detected many times. The chain carries TRBV2 and TRBJ2-3, with TRBD2 matching 8 bases. Trimming removed 6 bases from V and 2 bases from J; junction bases left unmatched: 7. Germline V gene lookup returns CDR1 SNHLY and CDR2 FYNNEI. The CDR3 spans 15 residues. CDR3 sequence: CASRGQRGNTDTQYF. CDR3 in DNA: TGTGCCAGCAGGGGGCAGCGGGGGAACACAGATACGCAGTATTTT.

This clonotype was seen only a few times. The V gene is TRBV5-4, the J gene TRBJ1-6, with 7 bases fitting TRBD1. Germline assignment: CDR1 SGHNT and CDR2 YYREEE (reference sequence). CDR3 length: 14 residues. Germline trimming cut 5 bases from V and 7 bases from J; bases unmatched to any gene: 6. The CDR3 DNA follows: TGTGCCAGCAGGTGGACAGGCGAAAATTCACCCCTCCACTTT. It yields the protein CASRWTGENSPLHF. The variable domain in full, with the rest retrieved from reference TRBV5-4 and TRBJ1-6, is ETGVTQSPTHLIKTRGQQVTLRCSSQSGHNTVSWYQQALGQGPQFIFQYYREEENGRGNFPPRFSGLQFPNYSSELNVNALELDDSALYLCASRWTGENSPLHFGNGTRLTVT.

The chain employs TRBV3-1 and TRBJ1-1, with TRBD1 matching 7 bases. In germline, CDR1 is LGHDT, CDR2 YNNKEL (reference sequence). The CDR3 contains 15 residues. Trimming took 4 bases from V and 1 from J; bases not matched to a gene: 6. The CDR3 protein is CASSPRDSKNTEAFF. The DNA for the CDR3 is TGTGCCAGCAGCCCTCGGGACAGCAAGAACACTGAAGCTTTCTTT.

This clonotype showed up many times. This chain connects TRBV10-3 to TRBJ2-3; D is perhaps TRBD1 (6 bases). The CDR3 is 13 amino acids. V was pared by 8 bases and J by 0 bases, with 9 bases between. From germline, CDR1 is ENHRY and CDR2 SYGVKD. CDR3 sequence reads: CAIRDISTDTQYF. CDR3 nucleotides: TGTGCCATCCGGGACATAAGCACAGATACGCAGTATTTT.

The sample holds many counts of this clonotype. The chain joins TRBV6-2 or TRBV6-3 to TRBJ2-7; D is perhaps TRBD2 (5 bases). Germline CDR1 reads MNHEY; CDR2 reads SVGEGT. This CDR3 spans 14 amino acids. V lost 4 bases, J lost 0 bases, and 10 bases lay in between. In nucleotides, the CDR3 is TGTGCCAGCAGTTGGAGCGGCCTCTCCTACGAGCAGTACTTC. It codes for CASSWSGLSYEQYF.

This clonotype was found many times. V and J are TRBV6-6 and TRBJ2-5; 9 bases are a match to TRBD1. Looked up from germline, CDR1 is MNHNY and CDR2 is SVGAGI (reference sequence). Trimming took 0 bases from V and 6 from J; bases not matched to a gene: 5. This CDR3 is built from 15 residues. This CDR3 reads CASSYSTGQGKTQYF. CDR3 DNA sequence: TGTGCCAGCAGTTACTCGACGGGACAGGGAAAGACCCAGTACTTC.

This clonotype was counted between two and nine times. This chain connects TRBV5-1 to TRBJ2-3; TRBD2 agrees at 8 bases. The CDR3 is made up of 15 amino acids. Germline values: CDR1 SGHRS, CDR2 YFSETQ. The trim removed 1 base at V and 4 bases at J, leaving 5 bases unmatched. The CDR3 loop reads CASSLSGLGSDTQYF. In nucleotides, the CDR3 is TGCGCCAGCAGCTTGTCGGGACTAGGTTCAGATACGCAGTATTTT.

This clonotype showed up many times. The V call is TRBV6-1, the J call TRBJ2-1, with D possibly TRBD2 on 5 matching bases. Germline values: CDR1 MNHNS, CDR2 SASEGT. V lost 8 bases and J 9 bases, leaving 20 bases between the germline ends. The CDR3 consists of 14 residues. CDR3 sequence: CASQKPGVVSEQFF. The DNA of the CDR3 is TGTGCCAGCCAGAAGCCCGGGGTGGTTAGTGAGCAGTTCTTC.

This clonotype was seen repeatedly, ten times or more. This chain uses TRBV20-1 with TRBJ2-3; D possibly corresponds to TRBD1 (5 bases). V lost 2 bases, J lost 0 bases, and 6 bases lay in between. In germline, CDR1 is DFQATT, CDR2 SNEGSKA (reference sequence). CDR3 length: 13 amino acids. CDR3 DNA: TGCAGTGCTAGACAGGGTAGCACAGATACGCAGTATTTT. It yields the protein CSARQGSTDTQYF.

This clonotype was seen a few times. The chain uses TRBV29-1 and TRBJ2-7; weak D call: TRBD2 (5 bases). From germline, CDR1 is SQVTM and CDR2 ANQGSEA. V was cut by 7 bases and J by 3 bases, with 13 bases left in between. The CDR3 covers 12 residues. The CDR3 region has the DNA TGCAGCGCGTGTGTCGGGAACTACGAGCAGTACTTC. Residues: CSACVGNYEQYF.

This clonotype was counted ten times or more. This chain links TRBV7-2 with TRBJ2-3; 8 nucleotides line up with TRBD1. Germline CDR1 reads SGHTA; CDR2 reads FQGNSA. This CDR3 is built from 15 residues. The J segment lost 5 bases and the V segment lost 5 bases, leaving 9 bases of the junction unmatched. The CDR3 spells CASSRTRGQGDTQYF. CDR3 nucleotides: TGTGCCAGCAGCCGAACCAGGGGGCAAGGAGATACGCAGTATTTT.

The rearrangement links TRBV19 to TRBJ2-1; D not resolved. The germline CDR1 and CDR2 sequences are LNHDA and SQIVND (reference sequence). Trimming stripped 4 bases from V and 5 bases from J, with 9 bases between. The CDR3 runs 13 residues. The CDR3 DNA sequence: TGTGCCAGTAGTACCACCACCGACAATGAGCAGTTCTTC. Translation: CASSTTTDNEQFF. Combining the CDR3 with reference TRBV19 and TRBJ2-1 gives the whole variable domain DGGITQSPKYLFRKEGQNVTLSCEQNLNHDAMYWYRQDPGQGLRLIYYSQIVNDFQKGDIAEGYSVSREKKESFPLTVTSAQKNPTAFYLCASSTTTDNEQFFGPGTRLTVL.

This clonotype was observed many times. The gene calls are TRBV27 and TRBJ2-5, with D unresolved. From germline, CDR1 is MNHEY and CDR2 SMNVEV (reference sequence). Trimming left V 5 bases short and J 3 bases short, with 16 bases between. The CDR3 covers 15 residues. The CDR3 DNA is TGTGCCAGCAGTCCGTGGGCCGGCCTAAAAGAGACCCAGTACTTC. It translates to CASSPWAGLKETQYF.

This clonotype was found once. Sequence at one end of the junction differs from germline and may be a read error. The V gene is TRBV12-3 or TRBV12-4, the J gene TRBJ2-3, with 9 positions matching TRBD2. This CDR3 spans 17 amino acids. This CDR3 is CAISSKRLAVFTDTQYF. The CDR3 nucleotides read TGTGCCATCAGTTCTAAAAGACTAGCGGTTTTCACAGATACGCAGTATTTT.

This clonotype was found a few times. The chain has TRBV19 and TRBJ2-7; TRBD2 matches 10 bases. The CDR3 extends over 14 amino acids. Trimming cost V 8 bases and J 1 base; bases outside gene matches: 5. Germline loops: CDR1 LNHDA, CDR2 SQIVND (reference sequence). The CDR3 reads CASSLAGESYEQYF. CDR3 DNA sequence: TGTGCCAGTTCCCTAGCGGGGGAATCCTACGAGCAGTACTTC.

This clonotype was detected many times. The CDR3 is CASSPIGIAGGRRSEQFF. In DNA, the CDR3 is TGTGCCAGCAGTCCCATTGGGATAGCGGGAGGAAGGCGTAGTGAGCAGTTCTTC. The J gene is TRBJ2-1, the V gene TRBV27, with TRBD2 matching 10 bases. This CDR3 spans 18 amino acids. Germline trimming cut 5 bases from V and 9 bases from J; bases unmatched to any gene: 19. Germline V CDR1 and CDR2: MNHEY, SMNVEV (reference sequence).

This chain joins TRBV3-1 and TRBJ2-5; 13 bases line up with TRBD2. Losses at the gene ends were 4 bases for V and 3 bases for J; bases not matched to a gene: 8. This CDR3 has 17 amino acids. The germline CDR1 and CDR2 sequences are LGHDT and YNNKEL (reference sequence). DNA for the CDR3: TGTGCCAGCAGCCTGAAGTACGGGACTAGCGGGAAAGAGACCCAGTACTTC. Residues: CASSLKYGTSGKETQYF.

This clonotype has a count of ten or more. The gene calls are TRBV6-1 and TRBJ2-1; perhaps TRBD2 as D (6 bases). The V gene lost 6 bases and the J gene lost 6 bases, with 12 bases spanning the gap. CDR1 and CDR2 from the germline V gene are MNHNS and SASEGT. The CDR3 is made up of 13 amino acids. The CDR3 DNA sequence: TGTGCCAGCAGGCGGGACCCATCCAATGAGCAGTTCTTC. It specifies CASRRDPSNEQFF.

This clonotype was recorded at least ten times. V and J are TRBV18 and TRBJ1-2, with 8 bases that match TRBD1. Looked up from germline, CDR1 is KGHSH and CDR2 is LQKENI. The CDR3 is 15 residues long. The ends lost 2 bases at V and 5 bases at J; junction bases unmatched: 7. The CDR3 nucleotides are TGTGCCAGCTCACCATCGGGACAGGTCTTTTATGGCTACACCTTC. This translates into CASSPSGQVFYGYTF.

This clonotype was detected only a few times. The chain uses TRBV5-1 and TRBJ2-7; 9 bases align to TRBD1. Per the germline V gene, CDR1 is SGHRS and CDR2 is YFSETQ. The CDR3 is 13 residues long. V trimming: 5 bases; J trimming: 2 bases; junction bases outside the gene matches: 2. The CDR3 sequence is CASSNRGPYEQYF. The CDR3 coding sequence is TGCGCCAGCAGTAACAGGGGGCCCTACGAGCAGTACTTC.

The sample holds many counts of this clonotype. The J gene is TRBJ1-5, the V gene TRBV12-3 or TRBV12-4; D unclear. V lost 5 bases, J lost 5 bases, and 16 bases lay in between. CDR3 length equals 15 residues. The CDR3 region is CASSLNRGTDQPQHF. CDR3 DNA sequence: TGTGCCAGCAGTCTCAATCGGGGAACAGATCAGCCCCAGCATTTT.

Notes on this clonotype: Possible read error: a much larger clone is one base away. This rearrangement joins TRBV4-1 to TRBJ1-2; D remains unclear. CDR3 length: 14 residues. V lost 0 bases, J lost 4 bases, and 9 bases lay in between. CDR1 and CDR2 (germline): MGHRA, YSYEKL. The CDR3 loop reads CASSQDLQSYGYTF. CDR3 nucleotide sequence: TGCGCCAGCAGCCAAGATTTACAGAGCTATGGCTACACCTTC.

As concerns this clonotype: One base away lies a much larger clone, so this may be a sequencing read error. The V gene is TRBV7-9, the J gene TRBJ1-1, with D possibly matching TRBD1 (6 bases). Germline V gene lookup returns CDR1 SEHNR and CDR2 FQNEAQ (reference sequence). This CDR3 is 16 amino acids long. CDR3 region: CASSLGGRGRNTKAFF. The CDR3 DNA follows: TGTGCCAGCAGCTTAGGCGGGCGGGGGCGAAACACTAAAGCTTTCTTT.